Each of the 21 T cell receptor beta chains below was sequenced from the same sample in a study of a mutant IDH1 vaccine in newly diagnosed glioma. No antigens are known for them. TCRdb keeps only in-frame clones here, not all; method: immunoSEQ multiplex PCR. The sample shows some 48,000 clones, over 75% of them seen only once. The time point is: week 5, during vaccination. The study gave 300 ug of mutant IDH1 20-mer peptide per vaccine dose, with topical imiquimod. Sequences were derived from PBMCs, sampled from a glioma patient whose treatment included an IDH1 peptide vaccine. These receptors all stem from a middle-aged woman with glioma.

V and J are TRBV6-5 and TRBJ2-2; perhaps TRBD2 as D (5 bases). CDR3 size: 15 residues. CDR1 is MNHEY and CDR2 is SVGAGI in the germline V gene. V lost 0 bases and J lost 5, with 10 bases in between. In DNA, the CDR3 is TGTGCCAGCAGTTACTCCGGGGAAGGAACCGGGGAGCTGTTTTTT. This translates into CASSYSGEGTGELFF.

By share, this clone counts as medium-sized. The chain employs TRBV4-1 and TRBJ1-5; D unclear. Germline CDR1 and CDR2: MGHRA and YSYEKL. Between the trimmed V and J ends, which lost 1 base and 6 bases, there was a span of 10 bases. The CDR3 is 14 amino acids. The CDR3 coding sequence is TGCGCCAGCAGCCAAGTCCCGGGCACTCAGCCCCAGCATTTT. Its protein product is CASSQVPGTQPQHF.

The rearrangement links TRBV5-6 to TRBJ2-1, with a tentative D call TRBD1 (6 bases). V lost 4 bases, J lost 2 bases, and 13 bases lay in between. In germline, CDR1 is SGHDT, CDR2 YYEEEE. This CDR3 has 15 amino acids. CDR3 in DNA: TGTGCCAGCAGCGGTGGGGGACACCCCTACAATGAGCAGTTCTTC. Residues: CASSGGGHPYNEQFF. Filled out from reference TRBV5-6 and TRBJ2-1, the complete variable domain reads DAGVTQSPTHLIKTRGQQVTLRCSPKSGHDTVSWYQQALGQGPQFIFQYYEEEERQRGNFPDRFSGHQFPNYSSELNVNALLLGDSALYLCASSGGGHPYNEQFFGPGTRLTVL.

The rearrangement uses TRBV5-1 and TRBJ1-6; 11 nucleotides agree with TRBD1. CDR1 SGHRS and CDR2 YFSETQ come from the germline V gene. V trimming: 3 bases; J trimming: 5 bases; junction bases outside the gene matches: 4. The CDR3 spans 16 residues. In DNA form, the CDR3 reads TGCGCCAGCAGCTACGGGACAGGGGGTAATAATTCACCCCTCCACTTT. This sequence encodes CASSYGTGGNNSPLHF.

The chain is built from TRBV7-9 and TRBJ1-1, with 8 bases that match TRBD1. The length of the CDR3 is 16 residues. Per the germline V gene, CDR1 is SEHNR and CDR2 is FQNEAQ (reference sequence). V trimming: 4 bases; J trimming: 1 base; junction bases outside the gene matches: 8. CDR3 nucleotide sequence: TGTGCCAGCAGCTCAGGGGGCTCCCACCAGAACACTGAAGCTTTCTTT. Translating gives CASSSGGSHQNTEAFF.

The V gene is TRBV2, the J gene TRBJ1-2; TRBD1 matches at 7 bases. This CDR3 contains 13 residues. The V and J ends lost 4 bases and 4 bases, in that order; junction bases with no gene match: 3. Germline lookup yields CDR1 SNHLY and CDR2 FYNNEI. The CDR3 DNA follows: TGTGCCAGCAGTGCAGACAGGGTCTATGGCTACACCTTC. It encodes CASSADRVYGYTF.

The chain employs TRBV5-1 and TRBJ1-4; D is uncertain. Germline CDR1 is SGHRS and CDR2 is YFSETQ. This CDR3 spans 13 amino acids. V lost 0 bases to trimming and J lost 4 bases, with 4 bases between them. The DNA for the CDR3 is TGCGCCAGCAGCTTGGATCGTAATGAAAAACTGTTTTTT. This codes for CASSLDRNEKLFF.

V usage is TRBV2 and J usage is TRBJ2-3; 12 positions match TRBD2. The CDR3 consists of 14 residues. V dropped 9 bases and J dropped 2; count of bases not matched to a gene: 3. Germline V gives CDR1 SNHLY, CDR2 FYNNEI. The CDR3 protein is CARGLAGTTDTQYF. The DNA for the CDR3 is TGTGCCAGAGGACTAGCGGGGACCACAGATACGCAGTATTTT.

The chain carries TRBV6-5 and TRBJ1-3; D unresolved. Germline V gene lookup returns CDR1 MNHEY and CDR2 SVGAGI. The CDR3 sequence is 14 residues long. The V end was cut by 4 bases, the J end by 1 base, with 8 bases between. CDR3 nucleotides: TGTGCCAGCAGTTCGAGGAGTTCTGGAAACACCATATATTTT. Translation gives CASSSRSSGNTIYF.

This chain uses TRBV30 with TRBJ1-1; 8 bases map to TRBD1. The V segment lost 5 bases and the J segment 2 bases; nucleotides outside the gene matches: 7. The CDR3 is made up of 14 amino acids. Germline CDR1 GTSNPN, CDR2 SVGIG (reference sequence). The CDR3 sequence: CAWGAGGGNTEAFF. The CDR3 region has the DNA TGTGCCTGGGGGGCAGGGGGCGGAAACACTGAAGCTTTCTTT.

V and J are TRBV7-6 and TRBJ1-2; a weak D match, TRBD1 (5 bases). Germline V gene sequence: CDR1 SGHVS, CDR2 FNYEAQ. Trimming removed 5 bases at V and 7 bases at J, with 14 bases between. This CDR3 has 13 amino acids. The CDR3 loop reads CASSPQEGSGYTF. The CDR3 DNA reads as TGTGCCAGCAGCCCCCAGGAGGGGAGTGGCTACACCTTC.

The CDR3 here is CASSLAGDPDTQYF. In nucleotides, the CDR3 is TGTGCCAGCTCACTAGCGGGGGACCCAGATACGCAGTATTTT. The J gene is TRBJ2-3, the V gene TRBV6-1; 11 bases are a match to TRBD2. The germline V gene encodes CDR1 MNHNS and CDR2 SASEGT. V dropped 8 bases and J dropped 4; count of bases not matched to a gene: 5. This CDR3 spans 14 amino acids.

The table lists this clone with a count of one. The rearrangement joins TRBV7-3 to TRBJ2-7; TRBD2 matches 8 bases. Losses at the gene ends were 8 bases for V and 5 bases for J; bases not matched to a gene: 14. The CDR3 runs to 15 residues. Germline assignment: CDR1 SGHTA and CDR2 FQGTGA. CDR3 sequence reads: CASSPGGGGWDEQYF. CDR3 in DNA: TGTGCCAGCTCCCCCGGGGGCGGGGGGTGGGACGAGCAGTACTTC.

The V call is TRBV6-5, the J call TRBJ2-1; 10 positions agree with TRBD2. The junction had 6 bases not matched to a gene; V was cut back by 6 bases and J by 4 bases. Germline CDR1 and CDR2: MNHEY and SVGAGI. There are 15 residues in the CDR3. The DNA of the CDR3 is TGTGCCAGCAGGCGAGCGGGGGGGCCTTACAATGAGCAGTTCTTC. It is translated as CASRRAGGPYNEQFF.

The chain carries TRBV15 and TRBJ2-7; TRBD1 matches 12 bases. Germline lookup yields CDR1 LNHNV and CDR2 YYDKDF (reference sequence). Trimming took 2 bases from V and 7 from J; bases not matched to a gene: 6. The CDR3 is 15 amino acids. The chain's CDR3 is CATSRPGQGAREQYF. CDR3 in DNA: TGTGCCACCAGCAGACCGGGACAGGGGGCAAGGGAGCAGTACTTC.

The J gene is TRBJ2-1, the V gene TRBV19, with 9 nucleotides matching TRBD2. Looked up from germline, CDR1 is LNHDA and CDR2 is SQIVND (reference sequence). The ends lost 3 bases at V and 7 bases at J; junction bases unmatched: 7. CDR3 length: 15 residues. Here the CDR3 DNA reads TGTGCCAGTAGTATTATAGCGGGGGCAAATAATGAGCAGTTCTTC. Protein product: CASSIIAGANNEQFF.

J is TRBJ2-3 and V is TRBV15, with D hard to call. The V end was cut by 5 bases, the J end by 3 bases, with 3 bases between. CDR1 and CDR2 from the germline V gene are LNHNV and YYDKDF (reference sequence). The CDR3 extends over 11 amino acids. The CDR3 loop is CATSGTDTQYF. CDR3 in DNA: TGTGCCACCAGCGGGACAGATACGCAGTATTTT.

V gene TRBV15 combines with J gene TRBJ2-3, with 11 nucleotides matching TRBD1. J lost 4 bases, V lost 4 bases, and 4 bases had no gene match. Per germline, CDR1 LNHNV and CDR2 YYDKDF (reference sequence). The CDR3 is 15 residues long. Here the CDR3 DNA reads TGTGCCACCAGCATGCGGACAGGGGGCCCAGATACGCAGTATTTT. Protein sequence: CATSMRTGGPDTQYF.

In DNA, the CDR3 is TGTGCCAGCAGTCCTCACAGGGCTGGGGCCAACGTCCTGACTTTC. Amino acids: CASSPHRAGANVLTF. The V and J genes are TRBV6-5 and TRBJ2-6, with D possibly matching TRBD1 (6 bases). The germline V gene encodes CDR1 MNHEY and CDR2 SVGAGI. The CDR3 consists of 15 residues. The ends were cut back, 5 bases at V and 2 bases at J, with 10 bases in the middle.

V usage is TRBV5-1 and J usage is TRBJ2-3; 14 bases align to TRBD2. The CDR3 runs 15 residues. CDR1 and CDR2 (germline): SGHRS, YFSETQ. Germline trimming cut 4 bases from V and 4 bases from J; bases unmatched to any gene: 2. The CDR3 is CASSTGLAGADTQYF. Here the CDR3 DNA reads TGCGCCAGCAGCACGGGACTAGCGGGGGCAGATACGCAGTATTTT.

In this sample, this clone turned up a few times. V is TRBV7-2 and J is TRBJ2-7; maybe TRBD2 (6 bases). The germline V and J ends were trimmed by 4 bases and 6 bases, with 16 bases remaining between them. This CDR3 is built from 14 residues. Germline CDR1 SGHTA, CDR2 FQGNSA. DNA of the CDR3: TGTGCCAGCAGCTGGATGGGCGGGGCAGGCGAGCAGTACTTC. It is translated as CASSWMGGAGEQYF.